These 22 T cell receptor beta chains came from one sample sequenced in a study of Ad26.COV2.S vaccination and SARS-CoV-2 variants. The data were produced by immunoSEQ multiplex PCR, yet TCRdb's version contains in-frame clones alone and is incomplete. Among some 480,000 clones listed, around 85% were seen once. The treatment is: 15 to 20 received Ad26.COV2.S at low or high dose, single or two shots; 5 received placebo; per-sample allocation not given. After the first vaccine or placebo injection, samples were drawn on day 63. This material consisted of peripheral blood, taken in a trial of Ad26.COV2.S vaccine versus placebo. Receptor source: a person between 18 and 60 years old who received the Ad26.COV2.S COVID-19 vaccine or a placebo.

The chain combines TRBV7-9 with TRBJ1-6; the D gene is possibly TRBD1 (5 bases). The CDR3 extends over 14 amino acids. Germline values: CDR1 SEHNR, CDR2 FQNEAQ (reference sequence). The V and J ends lost 6 bases and 7 bases respectively, with 13 bases between them. CDR3 protein: CASRQGTDNSPLHF. The CDR3 DNA reads as TGTGCCAGCAGACAAGGGACGGACAATTCACCCCTCCACTTT.

V gene TRBV4-3 combines with J gene TRBJ1-2; D is unresolved. This CDR3 comprises 16 residues. Trimming shortened V by 0 bases and J by 4 bases, and 15 bases separated the two germline ends. CDR1 and CDR2 from the germline V gene are LGHNA and YSLEER. CDR3 in DNA: TGCGCCAGCAGCCAAGATTTCGCAGTAAGCGGCTATGGCTACACCTTC. This translates into CASSQDFAVSGYGYTF.

The chain is built from TRBV19 and TRBJ1-1, with 8 nucleotides matching TRBD1. The junction had 5 bases not matched to a gene; V was cut back by 8 bases and J by 0 bases. The CDR3 sequence is 14 residues long. Germline V gene data show CDR1 as LNHDA and CDR2 as SQIVND (reference sequence). The CDR3 spells CASLRQGMNTEAFF. The CDR3 nucleotides read TGTGCCAGTTTAAGACAGGGGATGAACACTGAAGCTTTCTTT.

J is TRBJ2-1 and V is TRBV7-6; 8 nucleotides line up with TRBD2. Germline lookup yields CDR1 SGHVS and CDR2 FNYEAQ. The CDR3 sequence is 18 residues long. Germline trimming cut 4 bases from V and 8 bases from J; bases unmatched to any gene: 19. The CDR3 DNA reads as TGTGCCAGCAGCTCATATAACGAGCGGGAGCTGGGTCGGGATGAGCAGTTCTTC. This sequence encodes CASSSYNERELGRDEQFF.

The rearrangement uses TRBV5-6 and TRBJ2-3, with 9 bases identical to TRBD2. Germline assignment: CDR1 SGHDT and CDR2 YYEEEE. V lost 6 bases, J lost 0 bases, and 11 bases stayed unmatched. The CDR3 covers 17 residues. CDR3 loop: CASTRRPSGTSTDTQYF. As DNA, the CDR3 is TGTGCCAGCACCAGGCGGCCTAGCGGGACCAGCACAGATACGCAGTATTTT.

The genes are TRBV29-1 and TRBJ2-3; no definite D call. Germline V gene sequence: CDR1 SQVTM, CDR2 ANQGSEA. The V end lost 7 bases, the J end lost 3 bases, and 8 bases lay between the germline ends. The CDR3 spans 11 residues. DNA for the CDR3: TGCAGCGGAGTAGGAACAGATACGCAGTATTTT. Residues: CSGVGTDTQYF.

This chain links TRBV27 with TRBJ1-5; TRBD1 might be the D (5 bases). CDR3 length equals 15 residues. Germline loops: CDR1 MNHEY, CDR2 SMNVEV (reference sequence). Trimming took off 4 bases at V and 6 bases at J, with 16 bases between the two ends. The CDR3 loop reads CASSSVGGAGQPQHF. The CDR3 DNA reads as TGTGCCAGCAGTTCAGTGGGAGGGGCAGGTCAGCCCCAGCATTTT.

This clone was picked up a small number of times. The gene calls are TRBV6-2 or TRBV6-3 and TRBJ2-2; perhaps TRBD1 as D (6 bases). This CDR3 has 14 amino acids. V lost 2 bases, J lost 6 bases, and 10 bases lay in between. Germline V gene lookup returns CDR1 MNHEY and CDR2 SVGEGT. The CDR3 region has the DNA TGTGCCAGCAGTTACGCAGGGGCCGCCGGGGAGCTGTTTTTT. This translates into CASSYAGAAGELFF.

The V gene is TRBV9, the J gene TRBJ2-7, with TRBD2 as a possible D gene (6 bases). CDR1 and CDR2 (germline): SGDLS, YYNGEE. There are 16 residues in the CDR3. V was pared by 2 bases and J by 6 bases, with 21 bases between. The CDR3 DNA is TGTGCCAGCAGCGTTTTTGCGGGACGTTACTCACGCGAGCAGTACTTC. Translation gives CASSVFAGRYSREQYF.

This chain joins TRBV28 and TRBJ1-3, with TRBD1 matching 9 bases. This CDR3 spans 16 amino acids. Germline V CDR1 and CDR2: MDHEN, SYDVKM. Trimming took 8 bases from V and 5 from J; bases not matched to a gene: 13. CDR3 in amino acids: CASSFRDRVPRNTIYF. The CDR3 DNA is TGTGCCAGCTCTTTCCGGGACAGGGTACCCCGAAACACCATATATTTT.

V and J are TRBV27 and TRBJ2-7; maybe TRBD2 (5 bases). Germline V gene data show CDR1 as MNHEY and CDR2 as SMNVEV (reference sequence). Trimming removed 4 bases at V and 0 bases at J, with 13 bases between. The CDR3 extends over 15 amino acids. The CDR3 nucleotides are TGTGCCAGCAGTTCCAGCGGCCGAAGCTCCTACGAGCAGTACTTC. This sequence encodes CASSSSGRSSYEQYF.

The chain couples TRBV18 to TRBJ1-5, with unresolved D. The CDR3 is made up of 14 amino acids. CDR1 and CDR2 from the germline V gene are KGHSH and LQKENI. V lost 3 bases to trimming and J lost 4 bases, with 10 bases between them. Here the CDR3 DNA reads TGTGCCAGCTCACCGTTCGCGGGTAATCAGCCCCAGCATTTT. Its translation: CASSPFAGNQPQHF.

The chain joins TRBV25-1 to TRBJ2-3; D is unresolved. The V gene lost 6 bases and the J gene lost 1 base, with 17 bases spanning the gap. The CDR3 runs 16 residues. CDR1 MGHDK and CDR2 SYGVNS come from the germline V gene. CDR3 sequence (DNA): TGTGCCAGCAGACCGACGTTCGGTGGGGGCACAGATACGCAGTATTTT. This gives the protein CASRPTFGGGTDTQYF.

The gene calls are TRBV4-2 and TRBJ2-6; no firm D call. The CDR3 has 16 amino acids. V lost 4 bases and J 3 bases, leaving 13 bases between the germline ends. The germline gives CDR1 LGHNA, CDR2 YNFKEQ. The CDR3 loop is CASSPRPAVGANVLTF. CDR3 nucleotides: TGTGCCAGCAGCCCCCGCCCGGCTGTTGGGGCCAACGTCCTGACTTTC.

The V and J genes are TRBV18 and TRBJ2-4, with a possible D match to TRBD1 (6 bases). The CDR3 extends over 13 amino acids. Trimming left V 3 bases short and J 6 bases short, with 9 bases between. The germline CDR1 and CDR2 sequences are KGHSH and LQKENI. Here the CDR3 reads CASSPMTGNIQYF. The CDR3 DNA is TGTGCCAGCTCACCTATGACAGGAAACATTCAGTACTTC. The full variable domain, its missing parts supplied by reference TRBV18 and TRBJ2-4, is NAGVMQNPRHLVRRRGQEARLRCSPMKGHSHVYWYRQLPEEGLKFMVYLQKENIIDESGMPKERFSAEFPKEGPSILRIQQVVRGDSAAYFCASSPMTGNIQYFGAGTRLSVL.

The V call is TRBV7-2, the J call TRBJ2-1; 9 bases align to TRBD1. The CDR3 contains 15 residues. The V gene's germline CDR1 is SGHTA and CDR2 FQGNSA. Trimming at V came to 5 bases and at J to 3 bases, leaving 5 bases not matched to a gene. CDR3 coding DNA: TGTGCCAGCAGCCTAACAGGGGGCGTCTACAATGAGCAGTTCTTC. Translated, it gives CASSLTGGVYNEQFF.

The chain uses TRBV28 and TRBJ1-5; 10 positions agree with TRBD1. V dropped 0 bases and J dropped 5; count of bases not matched to a gene: 13. The length of the CDR3 is 19 residues. Germline V gene sequence: CDR1 MDHEN, CDR2 SYDVKM. The CDR3 here is CASSLWSYTRTGGDQPQHF. The CDR3 bases are TGTGCCAGCAGTTTATGGTCCTACACTCGGACAGGGGGGGATCAGCCCCAGCATTTT.

The chain couples TRBV10-1 to TRBJ1-2; 11 bases fit TRBD1. V shed 0 bases and J 8 bases; nucleotides not matched to a gene: 11. Germline CDR1 WNHNN, CDR2 SYGVQD (reference sequence). The CDR3 is 17 amino acids. CDR3 protein: CASSESRSGGTGGGYTF. In nucleotides, the CDR3 is TGCGCCAGCAGTGAGTCCAGGTCAGGCGGGACAGGGGGAGGCTACACCTTC.

This chain links TRBV18 with TRBJ1-2; D might be TRBD1 (6 bases). V lost 4 bases to trimming and J lost 5 bases, with 20 bases between them. The CDR3 sequence is 16 residues long. Germline CDR1 is KGHSH and CDR2 is LQKENI. The DNA of the CDR3 is TGTGCCAGCTCACTGGGGGACACCCGAGGCCCATATGGCTACACCTTC. It encodes CASSLGDTRGPYGYTF.

The gene calls are TRBV24-1 and TRBJ2-6; D perhaps matches TRBD1 (5 bases). The germline V gene has CDR1 KGHDR and CDR2 SFDVKD. The CDR3 is 15 residues long. With 4 bases removed from V and 4 bases from J, the gap between germline ends came to 10 bases. Here the CDR3 reads CATSERGGGANVLTF. CDR3 nucleotides: TGTGCCACCAGTGAAAGGGGTGGAGGGGCCAACGTCCTGACTTTC.

This sequence joins TRBV6-1 and TRBJ1-2, with D uncertain. Germline assignment: CDR1 MNHNS and CDR2 SASEGT. Trimming took off 1 base at V and 7 bases at J, with 7 bases between the two ends. The CDR3 totals 12 residues. The CDR3 is CASSEVIGGYTF. In nucleotides, the CDR3 is TGTGCCAGCAGTGAAGTTATTGGTGGCTACACCTTC.

The V and J genes are TRBV7-8 and TRBJ2-3; a possible D gene is TRBD1 (5 bases). Germline V lookup: CDR1 SGHVS, CDR2 FQNEAQ. The CDR3 runs to 20 residues. V lost 5 bases and J lost 0, with 27 bases in between. Here the CDR3 reads CASSGARSRALPPSTDTQYF. The DNA for the CDR3 is TGTGCCAGCAGCGGGGCCCGCTCCAGGGCCCTCCCCCCTAGCACAGATACGCAGTATTTT.